Below are 5 T cell receptor beta chains sequenced from a single sample in a study of CD8 T cells in ankylosing spondylitis. Antigens of these TCRs are unknown. TCRdb re-derived calls from the 5' RACE reads in MiXCR, one entry per CDR3 protein. The table has some 220,000 distinct CDR3 sequences, 6% to 8% seen once. The study's findings and limits: A motif in TCR beta, a set of 8 or 9 highly homologous variants, appeared characteristic of ankylosing spondylitis blood.

Sequenced: blood, either unsorted or a sorted T cell fraction (not recorded which). The receptors originated from a male donor with ankylosing spondylitis.

This clonotype was seen repeatedly, ten times or more. V usage is TRBV6-2 or TRBV6-3 and J usage is TRBJ2-1; D is possibly TRBD1 or TRBD2 (5 bases each). Germline V gene lookup returns CDR1 MNHEY and CDR2 SVGEGT. The CDR3 is 15 residues long. The ends were cut back, 1 base at V and 14 bases at J, with 21 bases in the middle. The CDR3 loop reads CASSYFVTSGTSEFF. The CDR3 DNA reads TGTGCCAGCAGTTACTTCGTCACCTCAGGGACGAGCGAGTTCTTC.

The chain couples TRBV27 to TRBJ1-1, with 7 bases lining up with TRBD1. The germline V gene encodes CDR1 MNHEY and CDR2 SMNVEV (reference sequence). The CDR3 runs 17 residues. Unmatched junction bases numbered 10, after V lost 2 bases and J lost 1 base. In DNA, the CDR3 is TGTGCCAGCAGTTTAGAGGGGGCAGCACCATCGAACACTGAAGCTTTCTTT. Translation: CASSLEGAAPSNTEAFF.

This clonotype has a count of ten or more. The chain combines TRBV5-1 with TRBJ2-7, with TRBD1 matching over 7 bases. V dropped 4 bases and J dropped 5; count of bases not matched to a gene: 12. CDR1 SGHRS and CDR2 YFSETQ come from the germline V gene. There are 15 residues in the CDR3. In DNA form, the CDR3 reads TGCGCCAGCAGCAGCTTGGTGCACAGGGGAGACGAGCAGTACTTC. Encoded protein: CASSSLVHRGDEQYF.

This clonotype was recorded a few times. The CDR3 loop is CASSSQGAHSEQYF. CDR3 nucleotides: TGTGCCAGCAGTTCCCAGGGGGCGCATAGCGAGCAGTACTTC. The V call is TRBV6-5, the J call TRBJ2-7; 8 nucleotides align to TRBD1. The CDR3 consists of 14 residues. V shed 4 bases and J 6 bases; nucleotides not matched to a gene: 8. CDR1 and CDR2 (germline): MNHEY, SVGAGI.

In its sample, this clonotype was seen many times. This chain uses TRBV10-3 with TRBJ1-2; 8 nucleotides match TRBD1. The length of the CDR3 is 15 residues. CDR1 is ENHRY and CDR2 is SYGVKD in the germline V gene. Trimming took 0 bases from V and 2 from J; bases not matched to a gene: 2. The CDR3 DNA sequence: TGTGCCATCAGTGAGTCGTACAGGGGGAACTATGGCTACACCTTC. Protein sequence: CAISESYRGNYGYTF.